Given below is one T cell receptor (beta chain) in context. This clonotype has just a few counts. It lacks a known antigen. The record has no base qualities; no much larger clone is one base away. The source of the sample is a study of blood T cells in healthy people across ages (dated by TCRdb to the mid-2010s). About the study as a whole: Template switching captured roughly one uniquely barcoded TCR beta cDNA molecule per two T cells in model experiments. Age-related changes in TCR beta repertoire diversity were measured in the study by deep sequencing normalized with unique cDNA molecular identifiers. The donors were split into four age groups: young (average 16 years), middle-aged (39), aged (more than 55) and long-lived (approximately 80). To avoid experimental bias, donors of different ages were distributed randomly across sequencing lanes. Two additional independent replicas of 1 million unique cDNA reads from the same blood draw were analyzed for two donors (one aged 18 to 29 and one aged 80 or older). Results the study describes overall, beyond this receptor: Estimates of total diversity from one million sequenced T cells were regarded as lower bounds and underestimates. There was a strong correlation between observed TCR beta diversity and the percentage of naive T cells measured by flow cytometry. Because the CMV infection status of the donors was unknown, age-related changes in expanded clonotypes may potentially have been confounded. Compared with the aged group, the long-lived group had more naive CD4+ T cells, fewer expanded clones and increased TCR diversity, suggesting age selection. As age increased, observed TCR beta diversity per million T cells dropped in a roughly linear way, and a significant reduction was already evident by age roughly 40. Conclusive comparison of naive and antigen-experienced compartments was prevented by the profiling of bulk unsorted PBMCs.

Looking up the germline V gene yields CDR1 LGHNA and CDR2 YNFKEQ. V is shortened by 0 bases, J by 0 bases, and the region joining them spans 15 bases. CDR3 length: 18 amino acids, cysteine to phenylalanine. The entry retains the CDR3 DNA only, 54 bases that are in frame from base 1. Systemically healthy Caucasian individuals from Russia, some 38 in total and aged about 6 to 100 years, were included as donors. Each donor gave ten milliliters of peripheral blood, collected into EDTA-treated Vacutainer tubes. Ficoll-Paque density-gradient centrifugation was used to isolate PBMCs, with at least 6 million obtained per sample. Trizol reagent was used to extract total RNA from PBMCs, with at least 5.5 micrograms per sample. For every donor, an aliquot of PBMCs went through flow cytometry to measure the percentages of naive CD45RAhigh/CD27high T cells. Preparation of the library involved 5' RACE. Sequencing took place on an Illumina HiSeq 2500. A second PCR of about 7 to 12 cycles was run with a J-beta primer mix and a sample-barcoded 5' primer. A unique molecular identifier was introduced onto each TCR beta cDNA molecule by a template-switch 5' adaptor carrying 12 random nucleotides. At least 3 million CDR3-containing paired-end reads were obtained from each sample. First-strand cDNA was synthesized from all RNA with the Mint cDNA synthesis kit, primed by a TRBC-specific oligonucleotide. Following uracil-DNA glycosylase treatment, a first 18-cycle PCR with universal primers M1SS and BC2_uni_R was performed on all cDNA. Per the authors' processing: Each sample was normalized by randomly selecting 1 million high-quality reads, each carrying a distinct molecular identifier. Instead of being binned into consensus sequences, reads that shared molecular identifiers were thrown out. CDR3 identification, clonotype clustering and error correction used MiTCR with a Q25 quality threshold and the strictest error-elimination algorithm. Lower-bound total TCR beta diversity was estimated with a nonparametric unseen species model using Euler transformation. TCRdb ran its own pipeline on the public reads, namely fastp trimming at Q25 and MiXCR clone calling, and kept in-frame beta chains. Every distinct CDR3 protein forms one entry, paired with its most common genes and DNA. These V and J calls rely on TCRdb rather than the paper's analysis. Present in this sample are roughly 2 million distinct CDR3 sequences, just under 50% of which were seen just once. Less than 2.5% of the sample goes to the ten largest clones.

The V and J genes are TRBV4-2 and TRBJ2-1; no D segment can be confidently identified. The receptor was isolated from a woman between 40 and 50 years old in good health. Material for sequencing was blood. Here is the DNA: TGTGCCAGCAGCCAAGAGATGGGGTACGACCTCTCCTACAATGAGCAGTTCTTC. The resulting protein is CASSQEMGYDLSYNEQFF.